This is a list of T cell receptor beta chains from one sample in a study of siplizumab effects on memory and regulatory T cells. Sequenced by immunoSEQ multiplex PCR; TCRdb stores in-frame clones only, minus some. The sample lists about 68,000 clones, 93% occurring once. Specimen: CD8+ T cells sorted from blood. These receptors were collected from a human donor in good health. Both conserved end residues are part of each CDR3. The D gene is left open where the match is weak.

TRBJ1-1 | . | 13 | TRBV7-2 | CASSPLEGTEAFF
TRBJ2-7 | . | 13 | TRBV4-3 | CASSLGRDGEQYF
TRBJ1-4 | . | 13 | TRBV7-9 | CASSSGGDEKLFF
TRBJ2-7 | . | 16 | TRBV4-2 | CASSREGVGVEGEQYF
TRBJ1-1 | . | 15 | TRBV19 | CASSIGTRGNTEAFF
TRBJ1-1 | TRBD1 | 15 | TRBV7-9 | CASSLATGENTEAFF
TRBJ2-7 | . | 14 | TRBV28 | CASSLWGGAYEQYF
TRBJ1-2 | . | 13 | TRBV2 | CASSEWVNYGYTF
TRBJ1-1 | TRBD1 | 12 | TRBV13 | CASRRGTDEAFF
TRBJ1-3 | . | 12 | TRBV10-2 | CASSPSGNTIYF
TRBJ1-5 | . | 15 | TRBV10-3 | CAISESPDSNQPQHF
TRBJ1-1 | . | 14 | TRBV9 | CASSPTGMNTEAFF
TRBJ2-1 | . | 13 | TRBV27 | CASSNLARNEQFF
TRBJ2-1 | . | 12 | TRBV6-1 | CASSALLNEQFF
TRBJ1-3 | TRBD1 | 14 | TRBV30 | CAWTGTVPGNTIYF
TRBJ1-3 | . | 14 | TRBV4-3 | CASSQTSSGNTIYF
TRBJ1-1 | . | 12 | TRBV11-2 | CASSLFQGEAFF
TRBJ2-3 | . | 14 | TRBV6-4 | CASSVRSSTDTQYF
TRBJ2-2 | . | 13 | TRBV9 | CASSVGSVGELFF
TRBJ2-3 | . | 14 | TRBV21-1 | CASKDRGRTDTQYF
TRBJ2-3 | TRBD2 | 15 | TRBV27 | CASRGLAGVTDTQYF
TRBJ2-7 | TRBD1 | 17 | TRBV14 | CASSPFSTGTSSYEQYF
TRBJ2-2 | TRBD1 | 15 | TRBV4-1 | CASSQEGRGPGELFF
TRBJ2-5 | . | 12 | TRBV5-4 | CASSWGQETQYF
TRBJ1-5 | . | 15 | TRBV4-2 | CASSQEQDLNQPQHF
TRBJ2-3 | TRBD2 | 15 | TRBV6-5 | CASSYGRGATDTQYF
TRBJ1-1 | . | 15 | TRBV4-3 | CASSQGLMVNTEAFF
TRBJ2-7 | . | 16 | TRBV19 | CASSIVTAGASYEQYF
TRBJ2-3 | . | 13 | TRBV6-6 | CASMGEWADTQYF
TRBJ1-1 | . | 11 | TRBV29-1 | CSVGLITEAFF
TRBJ2-3 | . | 13 | TRBV7-2 | CASSSGPGDTQYF
TRBJ1-1 | . | 15 | TRBV4-2 | CASSQVSTGNTEAFF
TRBJ2-1 | TRBD2 | 18 | TRBV11-3 | CASSPGGSGLPGYNEQFF
TRBJ2-1 | . | 14 | TRBV4-2 | CASSQDRSYNEQFF
TRBJ2-3 | . | 13 | TRBV11-2 | CASSLDPPDTQYF